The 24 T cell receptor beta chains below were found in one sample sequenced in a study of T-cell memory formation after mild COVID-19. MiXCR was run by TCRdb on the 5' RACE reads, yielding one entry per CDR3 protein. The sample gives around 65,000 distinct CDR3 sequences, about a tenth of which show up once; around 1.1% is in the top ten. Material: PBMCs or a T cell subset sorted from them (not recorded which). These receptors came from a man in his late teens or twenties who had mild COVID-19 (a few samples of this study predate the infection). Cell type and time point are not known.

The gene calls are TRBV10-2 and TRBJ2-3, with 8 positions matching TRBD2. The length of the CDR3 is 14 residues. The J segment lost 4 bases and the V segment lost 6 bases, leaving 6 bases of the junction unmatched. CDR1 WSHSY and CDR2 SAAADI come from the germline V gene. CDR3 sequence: CASSGLAGADTQYF. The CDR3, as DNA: TGCGCCAGCAGCGGACTAGCCGGGGCAGATACGCAGTATTTT.

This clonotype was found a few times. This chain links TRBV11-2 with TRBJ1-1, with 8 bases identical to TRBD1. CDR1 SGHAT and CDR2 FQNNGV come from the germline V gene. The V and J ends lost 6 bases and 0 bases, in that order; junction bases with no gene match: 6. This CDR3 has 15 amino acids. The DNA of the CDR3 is TGTGCCAGCAGGTATCAGGGGGCGTTGAACACTGAAGCTTTCTTT. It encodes CASRYQGALNTEAFF.

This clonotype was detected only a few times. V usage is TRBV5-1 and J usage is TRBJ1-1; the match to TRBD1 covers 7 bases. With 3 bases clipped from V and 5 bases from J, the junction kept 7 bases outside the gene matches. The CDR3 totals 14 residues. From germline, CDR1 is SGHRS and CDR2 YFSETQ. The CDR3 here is CASSSQGGMTEAFF. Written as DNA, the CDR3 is TGCGCCAGCAGCTCCCAGGGGGGGATGACTGAAGCTTTCTTT.

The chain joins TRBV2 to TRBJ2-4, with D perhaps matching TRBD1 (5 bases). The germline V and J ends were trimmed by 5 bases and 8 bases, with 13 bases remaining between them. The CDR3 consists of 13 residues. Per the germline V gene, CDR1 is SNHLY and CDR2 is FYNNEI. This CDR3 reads CASSRRVTDIQYF. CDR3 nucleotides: TGTGCCAGCAGTCGCAGGGTTACGGACATTCAGTACTTC.

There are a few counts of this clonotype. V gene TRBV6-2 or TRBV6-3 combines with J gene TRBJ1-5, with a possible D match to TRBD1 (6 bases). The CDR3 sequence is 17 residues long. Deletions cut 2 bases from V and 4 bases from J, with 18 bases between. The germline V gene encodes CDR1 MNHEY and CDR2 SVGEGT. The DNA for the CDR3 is TGTGCCAGCAGTTACCTTGGGGGCCGGCTTAGGAATCAGCCCCAGCATTTT. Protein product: CASSYLGGRLRNQPQHF.

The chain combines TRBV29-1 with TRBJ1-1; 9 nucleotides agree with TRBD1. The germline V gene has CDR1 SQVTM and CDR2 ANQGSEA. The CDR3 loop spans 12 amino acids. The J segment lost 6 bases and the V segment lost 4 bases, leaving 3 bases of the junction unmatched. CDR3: CSVAGQGAEAFF. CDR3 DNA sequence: TGCAGCGTTGCGGGACAGGGCGCTGAAGCTTTCTTT. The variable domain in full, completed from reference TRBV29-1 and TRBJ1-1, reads SAVISQKPSRDICQRGTSLTIQCQVDSQVTMMFWYRQQPGQSLTLIATANQGSEATYESGFVIDKFPISRPNLTFSTLTVSNMSPEDSSIYLCSVAGQGAEAFFGQGTRLTVV.

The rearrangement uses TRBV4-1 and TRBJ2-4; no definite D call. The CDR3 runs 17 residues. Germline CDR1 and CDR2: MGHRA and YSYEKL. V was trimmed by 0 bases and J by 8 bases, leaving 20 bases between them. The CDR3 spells CASSQDSPGTAEDIQYF. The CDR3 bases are TGCGCCAGCAGCCAAGATTCTCCAGGAACTGCCGAGGACATTCAGTACTTC.

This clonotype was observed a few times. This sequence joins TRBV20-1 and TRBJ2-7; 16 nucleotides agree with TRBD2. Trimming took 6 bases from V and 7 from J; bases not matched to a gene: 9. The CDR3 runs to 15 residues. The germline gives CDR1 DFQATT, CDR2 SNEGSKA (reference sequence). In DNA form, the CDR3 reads TGCAGTGCCCCCGGGACTAGCGGGGGGGCAGGGGAGCAGTACGTC. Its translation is CSAPGTSGGAGEQYV.

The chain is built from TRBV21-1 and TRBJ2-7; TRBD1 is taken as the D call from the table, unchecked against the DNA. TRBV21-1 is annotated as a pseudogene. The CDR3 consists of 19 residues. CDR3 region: CASSKGSNWRRGGYQEQYF. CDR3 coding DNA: TGTGCCAGCAGCAAAGGCTCGAATTGGAGGAGGGGCGGTTATCAAGAGCAGTACTTC.

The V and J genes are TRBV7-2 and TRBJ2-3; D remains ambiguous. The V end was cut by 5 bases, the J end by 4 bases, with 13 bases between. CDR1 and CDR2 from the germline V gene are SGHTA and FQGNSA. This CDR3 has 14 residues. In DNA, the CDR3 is TGTGCCAGCAGCCTCGAGACTGGCTCAGATACGCAGTATTTT. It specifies CASSLETGSDTQYF.

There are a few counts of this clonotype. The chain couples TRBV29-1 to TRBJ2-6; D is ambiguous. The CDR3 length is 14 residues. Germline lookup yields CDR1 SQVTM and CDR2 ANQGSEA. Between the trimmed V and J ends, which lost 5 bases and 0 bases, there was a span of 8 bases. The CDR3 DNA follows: TGCAGCGTTCGTACGGACTCTGGGGCCAACGTCCTGACTTTC. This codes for CSVRTDSGANVLTF.

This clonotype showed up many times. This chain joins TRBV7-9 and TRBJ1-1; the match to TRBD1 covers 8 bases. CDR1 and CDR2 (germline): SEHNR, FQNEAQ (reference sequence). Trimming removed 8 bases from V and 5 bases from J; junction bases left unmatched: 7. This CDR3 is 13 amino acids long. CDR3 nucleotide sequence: TGTGCCAGCCCTGGACAGGGCAGGACTGAAGCTTTCTTT. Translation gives CASPGQGRTEAFF.

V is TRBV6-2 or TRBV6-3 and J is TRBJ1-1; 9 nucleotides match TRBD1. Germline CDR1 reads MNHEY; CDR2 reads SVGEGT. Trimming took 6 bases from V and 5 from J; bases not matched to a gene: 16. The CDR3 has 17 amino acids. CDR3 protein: CASRTLPGQGGGTEAFF. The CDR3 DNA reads TGTGCCAGCAGGACACTCCCGGGACAGGGAGGGGGGACTGAAGCTTTCTTT.

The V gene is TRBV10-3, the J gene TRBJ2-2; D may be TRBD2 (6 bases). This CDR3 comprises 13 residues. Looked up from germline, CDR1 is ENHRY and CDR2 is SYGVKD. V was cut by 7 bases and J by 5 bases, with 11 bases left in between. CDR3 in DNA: TGTGCCATCAATGATGCGGGGACCGGGGAGCTGTTTTTT. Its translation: CAINDAGTGELFF.

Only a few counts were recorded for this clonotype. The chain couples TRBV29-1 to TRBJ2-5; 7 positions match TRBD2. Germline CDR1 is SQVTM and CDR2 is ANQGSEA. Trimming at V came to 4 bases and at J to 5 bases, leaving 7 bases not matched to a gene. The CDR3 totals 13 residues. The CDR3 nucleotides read TGCAGCGTTGTACTCGACGGGAGGGAGACCCAGTACTTC. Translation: CSVVLDGRETQYF.

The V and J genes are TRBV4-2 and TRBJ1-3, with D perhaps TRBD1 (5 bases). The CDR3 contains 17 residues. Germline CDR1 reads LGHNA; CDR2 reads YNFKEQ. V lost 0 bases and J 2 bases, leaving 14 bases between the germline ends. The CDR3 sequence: CASSQEGLTLTGNTIYF. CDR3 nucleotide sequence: TGTGCCAGCAGCCAAGAGGGACTGACCCTAACTGGAAACACCATATATTTT.

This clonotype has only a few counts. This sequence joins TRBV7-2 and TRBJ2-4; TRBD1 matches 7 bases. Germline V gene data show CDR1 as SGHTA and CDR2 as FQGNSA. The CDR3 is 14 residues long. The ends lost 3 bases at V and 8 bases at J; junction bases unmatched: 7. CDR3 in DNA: TGTGCCAGCAGCTTCAAGGGGGCGCCTGACATTCAGTACTTC. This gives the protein CASSFKGAPDIQYF.

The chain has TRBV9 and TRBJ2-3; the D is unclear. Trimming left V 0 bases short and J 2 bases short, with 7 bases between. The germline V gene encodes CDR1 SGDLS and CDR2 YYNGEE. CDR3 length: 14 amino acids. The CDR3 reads CASSVDPYTDTQYF. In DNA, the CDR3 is TGTGCCAGCAGCGTAGATCCTTACACAGATACGCAGTATTTT.

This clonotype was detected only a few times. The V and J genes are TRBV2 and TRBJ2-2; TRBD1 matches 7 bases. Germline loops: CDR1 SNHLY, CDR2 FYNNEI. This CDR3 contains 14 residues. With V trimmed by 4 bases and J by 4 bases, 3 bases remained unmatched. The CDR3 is CASSVQGTTGELFF. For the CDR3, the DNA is TGTGCCAGCAGTGTACAGGGGACCACCGGGGAGCTGTTTTTT.

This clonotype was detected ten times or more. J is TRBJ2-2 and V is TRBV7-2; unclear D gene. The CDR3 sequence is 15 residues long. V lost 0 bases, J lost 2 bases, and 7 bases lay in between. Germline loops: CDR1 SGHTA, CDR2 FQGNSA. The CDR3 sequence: CASSLARGNTGELFF. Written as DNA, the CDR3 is TGTGCCAGCAGCTTAGCGCGAGGAAACACCGGGGAGCTGTTTTTT.

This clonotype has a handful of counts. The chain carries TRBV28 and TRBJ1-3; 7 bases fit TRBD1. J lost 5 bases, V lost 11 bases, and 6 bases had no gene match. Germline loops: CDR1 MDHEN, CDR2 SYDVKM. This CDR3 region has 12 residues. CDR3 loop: CAGRTGRNTIYF. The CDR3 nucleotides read TGTGCCGGACGGACAGGACGAAACACCATATATTTT.

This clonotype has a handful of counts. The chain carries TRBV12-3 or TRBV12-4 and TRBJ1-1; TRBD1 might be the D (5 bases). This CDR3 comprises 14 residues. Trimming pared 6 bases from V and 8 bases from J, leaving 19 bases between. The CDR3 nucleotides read TGTGCCAGCAGCCTCCAGCAGGGAAAGGGGGAAGCTTTCTTT. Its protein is CASSLQQGKGEAFF.

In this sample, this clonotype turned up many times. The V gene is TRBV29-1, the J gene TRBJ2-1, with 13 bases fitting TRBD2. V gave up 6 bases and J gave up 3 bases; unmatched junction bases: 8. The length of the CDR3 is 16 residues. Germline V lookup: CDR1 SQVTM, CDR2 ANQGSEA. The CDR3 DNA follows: TGCAGCGTCTATGGGACTAGCGGGGTGAACTACAATGAGCAGTTCTTC. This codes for CSVYGTSGVNYNEQFF.

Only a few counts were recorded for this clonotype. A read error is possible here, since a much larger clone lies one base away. DNA of the CDR3: TGTGCCAGCAGCTCCCAGGGGAATCAGCCCCAGCATTTT. Translating gives CASSSQGNQPQHF. The genes are TRBV7-9 and TRBJ1-5, with TRBD1 as a possible D gene (6 bases). The CDR3 contains 13 residues. Trimming removed 4 bases from V and 4 bases from J, with 8 bases in between. The germline CDR1 and CDR2 sequences are SEHNR and FQNEAQ (reference sequence).